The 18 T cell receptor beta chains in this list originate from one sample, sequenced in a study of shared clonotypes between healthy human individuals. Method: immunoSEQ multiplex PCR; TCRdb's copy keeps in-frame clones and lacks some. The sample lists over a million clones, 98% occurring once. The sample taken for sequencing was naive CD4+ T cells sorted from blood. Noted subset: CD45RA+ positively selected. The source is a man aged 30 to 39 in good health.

CDR3 nucleotides: TGTGCCAGCAGCCAGAGTGGTGAGCAGTACTTC. Translated, it gives CASSQSGEQYF. The J gene is TRBJ2-7, the V gene TRBV7-2; no definite D call. With 5 bases removed from V and 7 bases from J, the gap between germline ends came to 9 bases. CDR3 length: 11 amino acids. Germline CDR1 and CDR2: SGHTA and FQGNSA.

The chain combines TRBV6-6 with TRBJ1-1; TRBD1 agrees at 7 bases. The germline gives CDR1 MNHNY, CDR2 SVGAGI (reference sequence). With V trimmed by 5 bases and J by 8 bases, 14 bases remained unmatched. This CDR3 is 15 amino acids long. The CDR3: CASSPSRQGPVEAFF. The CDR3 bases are TGTGCCAGCAGTCCCTCAAGACAGGGACCCGTAGAAGCTTTCTTT.

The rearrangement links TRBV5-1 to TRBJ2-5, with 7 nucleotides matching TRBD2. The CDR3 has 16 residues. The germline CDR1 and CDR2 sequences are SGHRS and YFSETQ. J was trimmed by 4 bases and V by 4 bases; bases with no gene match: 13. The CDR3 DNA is TGCGCCAGCAGCCGGGGGAGGGCGGAGAGAGGAGAGACCCAGTACTTC. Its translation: CASSRGRAERGETQYF.

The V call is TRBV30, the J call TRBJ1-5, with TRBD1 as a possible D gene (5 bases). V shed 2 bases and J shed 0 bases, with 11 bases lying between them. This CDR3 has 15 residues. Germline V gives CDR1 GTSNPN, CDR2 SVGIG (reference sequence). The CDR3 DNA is TGTGCCTGGAGTCAGGGCTGGCCTAGCAATCAGCCCCAGCATTTT. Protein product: CAWSQGWPSNQPQHF.

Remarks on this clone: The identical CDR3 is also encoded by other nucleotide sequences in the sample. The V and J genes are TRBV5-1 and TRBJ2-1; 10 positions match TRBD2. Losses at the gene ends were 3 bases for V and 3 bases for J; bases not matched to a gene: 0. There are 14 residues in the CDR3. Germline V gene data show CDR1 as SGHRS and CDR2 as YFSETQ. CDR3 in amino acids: CASSSSGSYNEQFF. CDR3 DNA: TGCGCCAGCAGCTCTAGCGGGAGCTACAATGAGCAGTTCTTC.

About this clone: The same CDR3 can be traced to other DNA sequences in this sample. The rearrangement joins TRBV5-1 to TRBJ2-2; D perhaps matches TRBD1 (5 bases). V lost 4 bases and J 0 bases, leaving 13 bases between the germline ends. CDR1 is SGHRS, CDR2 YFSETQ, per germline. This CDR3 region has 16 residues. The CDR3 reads CASSPPDTANTGELFF. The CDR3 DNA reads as TGCGCCAGCAGCCCGCCGGACACGGCGAACACCGGGGAGCTGTTTTTT. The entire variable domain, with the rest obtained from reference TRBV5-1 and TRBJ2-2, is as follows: KAGVTQTPRYLIKTRGQQVTLSCSPISGHRSVSWYQQTPGQGLQFLFEYFSETQRNKGNFPGRFSGRQFSNSRSEMNVSTLELGDSALYLCASSPPDTANTGELFFGEGSRLTVL.

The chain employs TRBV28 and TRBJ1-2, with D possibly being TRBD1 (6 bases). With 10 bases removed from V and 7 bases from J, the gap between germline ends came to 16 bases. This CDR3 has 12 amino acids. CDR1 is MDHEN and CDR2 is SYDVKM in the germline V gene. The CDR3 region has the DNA TGTGCCACCACCCCAGGGGTGGGTGGCTACACCTTC. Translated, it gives CATTPGVGGYTF.

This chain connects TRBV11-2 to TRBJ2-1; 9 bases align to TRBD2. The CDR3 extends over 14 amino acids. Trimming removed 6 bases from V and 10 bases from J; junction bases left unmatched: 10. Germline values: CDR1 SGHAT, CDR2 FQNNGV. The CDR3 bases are TGTGCCAGCAGTTCCTTAGCGGGAGTGAGGGAGCAGTTCTTC. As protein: CASSSLAGVREQFF. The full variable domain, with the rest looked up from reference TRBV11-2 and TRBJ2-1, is EAGVAQSPRYKIIEKRQSVAFWCNPISGHATLYWYQQILGQGPKLLIQFQNNGVVDDSQLPKDRFSAERLKGVDSTLKIQPAKLEDSAVYLCASSSLAGVREQFFGPGTRLTVL.

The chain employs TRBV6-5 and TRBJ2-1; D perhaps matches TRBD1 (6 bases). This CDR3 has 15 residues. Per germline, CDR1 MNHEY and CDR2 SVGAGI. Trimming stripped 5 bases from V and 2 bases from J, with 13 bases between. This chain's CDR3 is CASSPIQGPYNEQFF. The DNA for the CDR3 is TGTGCCAGCAGTCCGATACAGGGCCCCTACAATGAGCAGTTCTTC.

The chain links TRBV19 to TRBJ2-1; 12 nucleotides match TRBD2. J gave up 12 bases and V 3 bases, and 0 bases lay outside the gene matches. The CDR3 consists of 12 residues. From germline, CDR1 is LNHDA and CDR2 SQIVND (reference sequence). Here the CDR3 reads CASSMTSGGQFF. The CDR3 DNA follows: TGTGCCAGTAGTATGACTAGCGGGGGGCAGTTCTTC.

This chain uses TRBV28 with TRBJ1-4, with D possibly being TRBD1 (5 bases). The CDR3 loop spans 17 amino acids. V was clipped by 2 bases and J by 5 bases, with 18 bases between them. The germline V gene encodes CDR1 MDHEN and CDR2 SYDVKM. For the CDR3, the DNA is TGTGCCAGCAGTTTAGGCCGTAGGGGACGGACCAATGAAAAACTGTTTTTT. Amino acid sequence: CASSLGRRGRTNEKLFF.

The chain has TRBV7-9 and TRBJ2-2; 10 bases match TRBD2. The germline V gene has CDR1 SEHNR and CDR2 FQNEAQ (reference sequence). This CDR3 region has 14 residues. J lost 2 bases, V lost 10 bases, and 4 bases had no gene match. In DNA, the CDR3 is TGTGCCACCGGACTAGCGGTTAACACCGGGGAGCTGTTTTTT. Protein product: CATGLAVNTGELFF.

The DNA of the CDR3 is TGTGCCAGTAGCTCCCGGGAGGGTGAAGCTTTCTTT. This codes for CASSSREGEAFF. The V call is TRBV19, the J call TRBJ1-1; D unresolved. Germline-derived CDR1 and CDR2 are LNHDA and SQIVND (reference sequence). V shed 6 bases and J shed 7 bases, with 12 bases lying between them. The CDR3 sequence is 12 residues long.

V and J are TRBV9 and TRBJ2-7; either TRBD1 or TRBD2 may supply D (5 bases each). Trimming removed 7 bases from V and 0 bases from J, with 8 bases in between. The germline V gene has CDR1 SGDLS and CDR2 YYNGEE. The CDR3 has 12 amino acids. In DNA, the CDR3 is TGTGCCAGCGGGGGAGTCTCCTACGAGCAGTACTTC. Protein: CASGGVSYEQYF.

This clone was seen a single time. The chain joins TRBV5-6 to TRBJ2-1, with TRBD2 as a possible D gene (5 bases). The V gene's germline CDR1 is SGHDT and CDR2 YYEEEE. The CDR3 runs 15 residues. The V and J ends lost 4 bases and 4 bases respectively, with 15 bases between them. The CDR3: CASSPDSMGYNEQFF. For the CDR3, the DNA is TGTGCCAGCAGCCCGGACTCCATGGGGTACAATGAGCAGTTCTTC.

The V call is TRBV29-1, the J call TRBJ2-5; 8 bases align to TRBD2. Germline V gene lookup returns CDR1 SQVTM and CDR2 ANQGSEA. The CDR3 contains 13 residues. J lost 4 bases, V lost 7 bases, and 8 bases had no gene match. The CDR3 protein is CSAPSGGAETQYF. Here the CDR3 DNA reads TGCAGCGCCCCCTCGGGGGGGGCAGAGACCCAGTACTTC.

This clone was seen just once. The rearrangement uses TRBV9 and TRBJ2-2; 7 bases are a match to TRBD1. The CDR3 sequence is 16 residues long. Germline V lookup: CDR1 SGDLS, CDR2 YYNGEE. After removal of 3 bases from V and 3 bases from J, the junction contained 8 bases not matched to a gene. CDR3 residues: CASSAHGTDYTGELFF. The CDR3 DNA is TGTGCCAGCAGCGCGCACGGGACAGACTACACCGGGGAGCTGTTTTTT.

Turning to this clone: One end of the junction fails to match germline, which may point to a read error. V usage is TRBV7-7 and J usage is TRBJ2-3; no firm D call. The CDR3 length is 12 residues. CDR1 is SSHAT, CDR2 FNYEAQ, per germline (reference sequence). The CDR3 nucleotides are TGTGCTAGCAGCCCGATTGGGGATACGCAGTATTTT. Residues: CASSPIGDTQYF.